These 18 T cell receptor beta chains were all obtained from the same sample, sequenced in a study of cytomegalovirus exposure and HLA in healthy donors. PCR used 60 Vbeta primers and 13 Jbeta primers. Measured with immunoSEQ multiplex PCR; TCRdb has only the in-frame clones, and not every one. This repertoire shows 170,000 or so clones, 84% found once; its top ten account for 0.38%. The material sequenced was PBMCs. These receptors all come from a boy younger than 10 in good health and CMV-seronegative.

This clone has a handful of counts. V and J are TRBV5-6 and TRBJ2-3; D remains ambiguous. Trimming cost V 4 bases and J 1 base, with 16 bases left between them. The CDR3 totals 16 residues. CDR1 is SGHDT and CDR2 is YYEEEE in the germline V gene. The CDR3 sequence is CASSPGLVRGTDTQYF. CDR3 coding DNA: TGTGCCAGCAGCCCCGGCCTAGTACGGGGCACAGATACGCAGTATTTT. The variable domain in full, completed from reference TRBV5-6 and TRBJ2-3, reads DAGVTQSPTHLIKTRGQQVTLRCSPKSGHDTVSWYQQALGQGPQFIFQYYEEEERQRGNFPDRFSGHQFPNYSSELNVNALLLGDSALYLCASSPGLVRGTDTQYFGPGTRLTVL.

The rearrangement links TRBV7-2 to TRBJ2-2, with D unresolved. Germline V lookup: CDR1 SGHTA, CDR2 FQGNSA. This CDR3 comprises 14 residues. The germline V and J ends were trimmed by 4 bases and 6 bases, with 12 bases remaining between them. The CDR3 DNA sequence: TGTGCCAGCAGCTCCTATTCTACAGCCGGGGAGCTGTTTTTT. Translating gives CASSSYSTAGELFF.

The rearrangement uses TRBV2 and TRBJ2-5, with D perhaps matching TRBD2 (6 bases). The end of the DNA is better explained by TRBJ2-7, so the J call may be wrong. Germline loops: CDR1 SNHLY, CDR2 FYNNEI. CDR3 length: 13 residues. The chain's CDR3 is CAIPGETRYEQYF. DNA of the CDR3: TGTGCCATCCCGGGGGAAACGAGGTACGAGCAGTACTTC.

The rearrangement uses TRBV20-1 and TRBJ1-5; no reliable D call. Germline CDR1 DFQATT, CDR2 SNEGSKA (reference sequence). This CDR3 has 11 amino acids. V was shortened by 6 bases and J by 7 bases, with 10 bases between the two germline ends. The CDR3 DNA reads as TGCAGTGCGGGCAGGAGGCAGCCCCAGCATTTT. It yields the protein CSAGRRQPQHF.

The chain couples TRBV10-3 to TRBJ2-7; D not resolved. Trimming removed 2 bases from V and 2 bases from J, with 4 bases in between. Germline CDR1 ENHRY, CDR2 SYGVKD. This CDR3 is 12 amino acids long. The CDR3 DNA reads as TGTGCCATCAGTGAGGACACCTACGAGCAGTACTTC. Translating gives CAISEDTYEQYF.

The chain recombines TRBV27 with TRBJ2-2; TRBD2 agrees at 15 bases. Looked up from germline, CDR1 is MNHEY and CDR2 is SMNVEV (reference sequence). The CDR3 is made up of 16 amino acids. V trimming: 7 bases; J trimming: 6 bases; junction bases outside the gene matches: 6. CDR3 sequence (DNA): TGTGCCAGCAAGGGACTAGCGGGAGGAGGTCCCGGGGAGCTGTTTTTT. Its translation is CASKGLAGGGPGELFF.

CDR3 protein: CAKQRTGRSDTQYF. CDR3 coding DNA: TGTGCCAAACAGAGGACAGGGAGGTCAGATACGCAGTATTTT. The genes are TRBV2 and TRBJ2-3; 8 nucleotides match TRBD1. With 10 bases clipped from V and 4 bases from J, the junction kept 10 bases outside the gene matches. This CDR3 comprises 14 residues. Germline V gene sequence: CDR1 SNHLY, CDR2 FYNNEI. Full variable domain (rest looked up from reference TRBV2 and TRBJ2-3): EPEVTQTPSHQVTQMGQEVILRCVPISNHLYFYWYRQILGQKVEFLVSFYNNEISEKSEIFDDQFSVERPDGSNFTLKIRSTKLEDSAMYFCAKQRTGRSDTQYFGPGTRLTVL.

V and J are TRBV5-4 and TRBJ2-3; 12 positions agree with TRBD2. Germline V gene sequence: CDR1 SGHNT, CDR2 YYREEE (reference sequence). With 2 bases clipped from V and 9 bases from J, the junction kept 7 bases outside the gene matches. The CDR3 runs 15 residues. CDR3 DNA sequence: TGTGCCAGCAGCTTCCTAGCGGGAGGGCCACGAACGCAGTATTTT. Residues: CASSFLAGGPRTQYF.

The rearrangement joins TRBV18 to TRBJ1-1; D might be TRBD1 (5 bases). The CDR3 is 15 residues long. Trimming stripped 2 bases from V and 1 base from J, with 11 bases between. Germline V gene data show CDR1 as KGHSH and CDR2 as LQKENI. The CDR3 sequence: CASSPLRQQNTEAFF. CDR3 coding DNA: TGTGCCAGCTCACCATTAAGACAGCAGAACACTGAAGCTTTCTTT.

This chain joins TRBV5-8 and TRBJ2-5; D possibly corresponds to TRBD1 (6 bases). Deletions cut 7 bases from V and 0 bases from J, with 19 bases between. CDR1 is SGHTS and CDR2 is YDEGEE in the germline V gene. This CDR3 region has 16 residues. The CDR3 loop reads CASSTGRGQYQETQYF. DNA of the CDR3: TGTGCCAGCTCCACCGGCAGGGGTCAGTACCAAGAGACCCAGTACTTC.

CDR3 DNA: TGCAGCGTGACCAAGGGAGCTCTCACAGATACGCAGTATTTT. It yields the protein CSVTKGALTDTQYF. This sequence joins TRBV29-1 and TRBJ2-3, with TRBD2 as a possible D gene (5 bases). CDR3 length: 14 residues. V was trimmed by 6 bases and J by 2 bases, leaving 15 bases between them. CDR1 and CDR2 (germline): SQVTM, ANQGSEA.

The V gene is TRBV5-1, the J gene TRBJ2-5, with D possibly TRBD1 on 5 matching bases. Per germline, CDR1 SGHRS and CDR2 YFSETQ. The CDR3 contains 17 residues. Trimming left V 4 bases short and J 2 bases short, with 21 bases between. The CDR3 reads CASSIIGAGNLQETQYF. CDR3 DNA sequence: TGCGCCAGCAGCATCATTGGGGCAGGGAACTTACAAGAGACCCAGTACTTC.

This chain links TRBV27 with TRBJ1-1, with 8 nucleotides matching TRBD1. Unmatched junction bases numbered 4, after V lost 2 bases and J lost 2 bases. The CDR3 is made up of 15 amino acids. CDR1 MNHEY and CDR2 SMNVEV come from the germline V gene (reference sequence). CDR3 bases: TGTGCCAGCAGTTTAACAGGGGGAGGCAACACTGAAGCTTTCTTT. It specifies CASSLTGGGNTEAFF.

V and J are TRBV19 and TRBJ1-5, with a weak D call TRBD1 (6 bases). The CDR3 is 15 amino acids. Germline loops: CDR1 LNHDA, CDR2 SQIVND (reference sequence). V was cut by 5 bases and J by 3 bases, with 14 bases left in between. Here the CDR3 reads CASSLGRGPNQPQHF. Here the CDR3 DNA reads TGTGCCAGTAGTTTGGGCAGGGGACCCAATCAGCCCCAGCATTTT. Filled out from reference TRBV19 and TRBJ1-5, the complete variable domain reads DGGITQSPKYLFRKEGQNVTLSCEQNLNHDAMYWYRQDPGQGLRLIYYSQIVNDFQKGDIAEGYSVSREKKESFPLTVTSAQKNPTAFYLCASSLGRGPNQPQHFGDGTRLSIL.

V gene TRBV13 combines with J gene TRBJ2-3; 10 positions match TRBD2. The V gene's germline CDR1 is PRHDT and CDR2 FYEKMQ (reference sequence). CDR3 length: 16 residues. Trimming cost V 4 bases and J 2 bases; bases outside gene matches: 6. CDR3 loop: CASSSTSGTPTDTQYF. The CDR3 nucleotides are TGTGCCAGCAGCTCCACTAGCGGGACCCCCACAGATACGCAGTATTTT.

This chain links TRBV29-1 with TRBJ2-1; 7 nucleotides align to TRBD1. This CDR3 is 14 amino acids long. The J segment lost 9 bases and the V segment lost 6 bases, leaving 14 bases of the junction unmatched. Per germline, CDR1 SQVTM and CDR2 ANQGSEA. CDR3 loop: CSVHRDRVDSEQFF. DNA for the CDR3: TGCAGCGTGCACCGGGACAGAGTCGATAGTGAGCAGTTCTTC.

This clone was seen only once. J is TRBJ2-2 and V is TRBV11-2, with 7 bases lining up with TRBD2. The trim removed 1 base at V and 2 bases at J, leaving 10 bases unmatched. The CDR3 consists of 18 residues. Germline V gene data show CDR1 as SGHAT and CDR2 as FQNNGV. CDR3 bases: TGTGCCAGCAGCTTAGGGCCGCCGGGACTATCAAACACCGGGGAGCTGTTTTTT. Its translation: CASSLGPPGLSNTGELFF.

This chain connects TRBV19 to TRBJ1-5, with D possibly TRBD1 on 6 matching bases. Trimming removed 6 bases at V and 5 bases at J, with 14 bases between. The CDR3 loop spans 14 amino acids. Germline lookup yields CDR1 LNHDA and CDR2 SQIVND (reference sequence). CDR3 coding DNA: TGTGCCAGTAGAAAACAGGGATCGGATCAGCCCCAGCATTTT. Amino acid sequence: CASRKQGSDQPQHF.